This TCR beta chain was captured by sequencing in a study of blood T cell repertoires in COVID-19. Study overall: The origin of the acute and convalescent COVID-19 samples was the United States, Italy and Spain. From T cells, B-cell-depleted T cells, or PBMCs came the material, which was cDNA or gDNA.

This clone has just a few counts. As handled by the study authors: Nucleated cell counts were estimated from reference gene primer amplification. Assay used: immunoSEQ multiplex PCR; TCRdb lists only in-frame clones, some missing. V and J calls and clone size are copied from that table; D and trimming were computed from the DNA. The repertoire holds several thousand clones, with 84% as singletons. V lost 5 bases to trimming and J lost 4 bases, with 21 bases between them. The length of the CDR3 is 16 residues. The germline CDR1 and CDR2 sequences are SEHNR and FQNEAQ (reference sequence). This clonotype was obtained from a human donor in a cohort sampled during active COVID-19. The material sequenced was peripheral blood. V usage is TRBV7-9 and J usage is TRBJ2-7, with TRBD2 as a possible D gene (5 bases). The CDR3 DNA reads TGTGCCAGCAGCGGGAGTGGTAGGCCGGCCGGGTACGAGCAGTACTTC. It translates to CASSGSGRPAGYEQYF.